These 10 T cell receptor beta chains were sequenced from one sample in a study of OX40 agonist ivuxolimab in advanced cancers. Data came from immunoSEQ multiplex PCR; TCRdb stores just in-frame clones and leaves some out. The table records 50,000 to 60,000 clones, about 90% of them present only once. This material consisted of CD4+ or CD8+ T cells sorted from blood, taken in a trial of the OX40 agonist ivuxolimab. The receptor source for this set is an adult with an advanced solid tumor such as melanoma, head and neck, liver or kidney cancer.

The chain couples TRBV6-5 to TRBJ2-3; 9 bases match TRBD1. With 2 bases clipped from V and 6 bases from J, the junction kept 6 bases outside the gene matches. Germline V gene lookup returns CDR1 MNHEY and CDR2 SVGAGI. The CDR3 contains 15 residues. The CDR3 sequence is CASSYPQGAADTQYF. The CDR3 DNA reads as TGTGCCAGCAGTTACCCACAGGGGGCGGCGGATACGCAGTATTTT.

Here the CDR3 DNA reads TGTGCCAGCAGTTTCACAAGACTAGCGGGAGGGCCTCGGGAGACCCAGTACTTC. Translated: CASSFTRLAGGPRETQYF. This chain links TRBV27 with TRBJ2-5, with TRBD2 matching over 14 bases. Germline CDR1 and CDR2: MNHEY and SMNVEV (reference sequence). The ends lost 3 bases at V and 5 bases at J; junction bases unmatched: 11. CDR3 size: 18 residues.

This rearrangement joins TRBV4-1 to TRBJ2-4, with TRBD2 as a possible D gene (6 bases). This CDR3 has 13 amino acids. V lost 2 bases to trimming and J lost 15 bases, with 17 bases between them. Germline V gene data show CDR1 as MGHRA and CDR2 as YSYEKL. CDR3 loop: CASSQPSEGLRYF. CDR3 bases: TGCGCCAGCAGCCAACCCTCCGAGGGACTTAGGTACTTC.

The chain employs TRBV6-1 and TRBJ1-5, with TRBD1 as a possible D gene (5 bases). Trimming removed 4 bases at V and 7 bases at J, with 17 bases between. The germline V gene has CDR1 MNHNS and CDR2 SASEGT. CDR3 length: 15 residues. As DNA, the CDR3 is TGTGCCAGCAGTGGGGACCTCCCCTTCGGGCAGCCCCAGCATTTT. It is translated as CASSGDLPFGQPQHF.

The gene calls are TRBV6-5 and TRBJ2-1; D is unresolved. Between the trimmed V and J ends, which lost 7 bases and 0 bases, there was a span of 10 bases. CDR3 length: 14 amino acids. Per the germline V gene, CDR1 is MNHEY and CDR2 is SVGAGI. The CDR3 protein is CASNSYSSYNEQFF. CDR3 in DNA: TGTGCCAGCAATTCCTACAGCTCCTACAATGAGCAGTTCTTC.

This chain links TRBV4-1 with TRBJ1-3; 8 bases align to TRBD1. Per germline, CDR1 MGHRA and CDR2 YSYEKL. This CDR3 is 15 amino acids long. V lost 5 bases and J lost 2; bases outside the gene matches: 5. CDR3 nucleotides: TGCGCCAGCAGCTACAGGACAGGGCCTGGAAACACCATATATTTT. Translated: CASSYRTGPGNTIYF.

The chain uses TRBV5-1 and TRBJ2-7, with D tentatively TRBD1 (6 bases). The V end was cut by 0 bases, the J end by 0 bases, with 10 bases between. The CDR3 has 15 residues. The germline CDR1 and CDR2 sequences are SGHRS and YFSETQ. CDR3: CASSLGGPDSYEQYF. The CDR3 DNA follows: TGCGCCAGCAGCTTGGGGGGGCCAGACTCCTACGAGCAGTACTTC.

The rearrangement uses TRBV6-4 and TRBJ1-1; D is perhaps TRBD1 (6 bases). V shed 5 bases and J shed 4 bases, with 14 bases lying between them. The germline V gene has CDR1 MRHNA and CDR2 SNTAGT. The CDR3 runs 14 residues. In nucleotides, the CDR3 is TGTGCCAGCAGTCCACAGGGTAGCAGCACTGAAGCTTTCTTT. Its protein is CASSPQGSSTEAFF.

CDR3 amino acids: CSARDASGDTF. The CDR3 region has the DNA TGCAGTGCTAGAGATGCGTCGGGGGACACCTTC. The chain combines TRBV20-1 with TRBJ1-2; D perhaps matches TRBD1 (5 bases). Germline CDR1 is DFQATT and CDR2 is SNEGSKA (reference sequence). V dropped 0 bases and J dropped 12 bases, with 11 bases sitting between them. CDR3 length: 11 residues.

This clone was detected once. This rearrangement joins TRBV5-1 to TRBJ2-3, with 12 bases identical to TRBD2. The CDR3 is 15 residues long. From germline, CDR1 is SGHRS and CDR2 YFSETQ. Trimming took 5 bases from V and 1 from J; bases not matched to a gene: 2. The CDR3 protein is CASRRLAGGTDTQYF. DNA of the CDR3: TGCGCCAGCAGGCGACTAGCGGGAGGCACAGATACGCAGTATTTT.